The 20 T cell receptor beta chains in this list originate from one sample, sequenced in a study of T-cell memory formation after mild COVID-19. TCRdb ran MiXCR on the 5' RACE reads and lists one entry per CDR3 protein. Of around 370,000 distinct CDR3 sequences in the sample, more than 20% were seen once. Sample: PBMCs or a T cell subset sorted from them (not recorded which). The source of these receptors is an adult woman who had mild COVID-19 (a few samples of this study predate the infection). Cell type and time point are not known.

The CDR3, as DNA: TGTGCCAGCAACCCGGGACTAGCGGGAGAATACTACGAGCAGTACTTC. This translates into CASNPGLAGEYYEQYF. The chain uses TRBV6-5 and TRBJ2-7, with 14 bases fitting TRBD2. Germline CDR1 is MNHEY and CDR2 is SVGAGI. This CDR3 is built from 16 residues. V was pared by 7 bases and J by 3 bases, with 8 bases of the junction left unmatched.

This clonotype occurred a few times. The chain couples TRBV7-9 to TRBJ2-1; 7 bases fit TRBD2. The CDR3 is 13 amino acids. Germline CDR1 SEHNR, CDR2 FQNEAQ (reference sequence). J gave up 6 bases and V 6 bases, and 5 bases lay outside the gene matches. The CDR3 sequence is CASRLPGGNEQFF. The CDR3 coding sequence is TGTGCCAGCAGGCTACCGGGGGGCAATGAGCAGTTCTTC.

The chain couples TRBV12-3 or TRBV12-4 to TRBJ2-3, with D maybe TRBD1 (5 bases). V was trimmed by 5 bases and J by 4 bases, leaving 13 bases between them. The CDR3 length is 14 residues. The CDR3 DNA reads as TGTGCCAGCAGTCCTCTTAGGACATCAGATACGCAGTATTTT. It codes for CASSPLRTSDTQYF.

The gene calls are TRBV5-1 and TRBJ2-3, with 7 bases lining up with TRBD2. The CDR3 length is 16 residues. V lost 6 bases and J lost 2; bases outside the gene matches: 12. The germline gives CDR1 SGHRS, CDR2 YFSETQ. The CDR3 DNA sequence: TGCGCCAGCATCGGAGGGCTAGCGGAGTTCACAGATACGCAGTATTTT. Protein product: CASIGGLAEFTDTQYF.

The chain is built from TRBV6-2 or TRBV6-3 and TRBJ1-5; no firm D call. There are 17 residues in the CDR3. Germline loops: CDR1 MNHEY, CDR2 SVGEGT. The germline V and J ends were trimmed by 2 bases and 0 bases, with 14 bases remaining between them. The CDR3, as DNA: TGTGCCAGCAGTTACCGAGGCGGGATAACTAGCAATCAGCCCCAGCATTTT. Its translation is CASSYRGGITSNQPQHF.

V gene TRBV24-1 combines with J gene TRBJ2-2; perhaps D is TRBD1 or TRBD2 (5 bases each). V gave up 1 base and J gave up 4 bases, with 9 bases separating them. CDR3 length: 15 amino acids. CDR1 KGHDR and CDR2 SFDVKD come from the germline V gene. The CDR3 region has the DNA TGTGCCACCAGTGATTTTGGGGGTTCCACCGGGGAGCTGTTTTTT. It yields the protein CATSDFGGSTGELFF.

The chain couples TRBV7-2 to TRBJ2-5; 7 bases line up with TRBD2. V lost 1 base to trimming and J lost 4 bases; unmatched junction nucleotides: 9. The CDR3 has 16 residues. From germline, CDR1 is SGHTA and CDR2 FQGNSA. The CDR3 sequence is CASSLGVAGVGETQYF. CDR3 in DNA: TGTGCCAGCAGCTTAGGTGTGGCGGGAGTAGGAGAGACCCAGTACTTC.

This clonotype has only a few counts. The CDR3 is CATTQGAYADTQYF. The CDR3 region has the DNA TGTGCCACCACTCAGGGGGCTTATGCAGATACGCAGTATTTT. V gene TRBV24-1 combines with J gene TRBJ2-3; 8 nucleotides match TRBD1. After removal of 8 bases from V and 4 bases from J, the junction contained 7 bases not matched to a gene. CDR1 and CDR2 (germline): KGHDR, SFDVKD. CDR3 length equals 14 residues.

The chain employs TRBV7-2 and TRBJ2-3, with 8 bases lining up with TRBD2. CDR1 SGHTA and CDR2 FQGNSA come from the germline V gene. CDR3 length: 14 residues. The junction had 2 bases not matched to a gene; V was cut back by 5 bases and J by 1 base. This CDR3 is CASSPTSGTDTQYF. The CDR3 nucleotides are TGTGCCAGCAGCCCGACTAGCGGCACAGATACGCAGTATTTT.

This clonotype was observed a handful of times. The chain joins TRBV20-1 to TRBJ2-7; no definite D call. Germline V gene data show CDR1 as DFQATT and CDR2 as SNEGSKA (reference sequence). Trimming pared 3 bases from V and 2 bases from J, leaving 8 bases between. This CDR3 is built from 12 residues. CDR3 DNA sequence: TGCAGTGCTAGCGTACCACCCTACGAGCAGTACTTC. It translates to CSASVPPYEQYF.

As regards this clonotype: Compared with germline, one end of the junction differs, possibly owing to a read error. The chain is built from TRBV7-8 and TRBJ2-1, with D possibly being TRBD1 (8 bases). Germline V lookup: CDR1 SGHVS, CDR2 FQNEAQ. CDR3 length equals 15 residues. DNA for the CDR3: TGTGCCAGCAGCTTAGTGGACAGGGACTACAGTGAGCAGTTCTTC. Protein product: CASSLVDRDYSEQFF.

This sequence joins TRBV6-5 and TRBJ2-3, with D unclear. Trimming pared 4 bases from V and 7 bases from J, leaving 6 bases between. Per the germline V gene, CDR1 is MNHEY and CDR2 is SVGAGI. This CDR3 region has 11 residues. In nucleotides, the CDR3 is TGTGCCAGCAGTTTCATAAATACGCAGTATTTT. This sequence encodes CASSFINTQYF.

The V and J genes are TRBV5-1 and TRBJ2-1; D is tentatively TRBD1 or TRBD2 (7 bases each). The V gene lost 0 bases and the J gene lost 8 bases, with 12 bases spanning the gap. The CDR3 has 14 residues. CDR1 and CDR2 (germline): SGHRS, YFSETQ. The CDR3 loop is CASSLAQGRDEQFF. For the CDR3, the DNA is TGCGCCAGCAGCTTGGCACAGGGGAGGGATGAGCAGTTCTTC.

This clonotype occurred a few times. The rearrangement joins TRBV9 to TRBJ2-3; tentatively, D is TRBD2 (6 bases). The CDR3 consists of 15 residues. V lost 4 bases to trimming and J lost 1 base, with 13 bases between them. Looked up from germline, CDR1 is SGDLS and CDR2 is YYNGEE. The chain's CDR3 is CASSPQGGGTDTQYF. As DNA, the CDR3 is TGTGCCAGCAGCCCCCAGGGCGGGGGCACAGATACGCAGTATTTT.

There are a few counts of this clonotype. V usage is TRBV5-6 and J usage is TRBJ1-5; the D gene is possibly TRBD1 (6 bases). Germline V gene data show CDR1 as SGHDT and CDR2 as YYEEEE. CDR3 length equals 16 residues. Trimming shortened V by 0 bases and J by 3 bases, and 13 bases separated the two germline ends. Written as DNA, the CDR3 is TGTGCCAGCAGCTTGGGTACGGGGGCACTCAATCAGCCCCAGCATTTT. This encodes CASSLGTGALNQPQHF.

V usage is TRBV4-2 and J usage is TRBJ2-7; the match to TRBD2 covers 10 bases. V shed 0 bases, J shed 6 bases, and the junction held 5 bases outside the gene matches. CDR1 is LGHNA, CDR2 YNFKEQ, per germline. The CDR3 spans 15 residues. The CDR3 DNA reads TGTGCCAGCAGCCAAGAAGTAGGGACTAGCGCCGAGCAGTACTTC. Amino acid sequence: CASSQEVGTSAEQYF.

The chain combines TRBV7-6 with TRBJ2-5; D not certain. The ends were cut back, 2 bases at V and 0 bases at J, with 7 bases in the middle. CDR3 length: 14 residues. In germline, CDR1 is SGHVS, CDR2 FNYEAQ. The CDR3 nucleotides are TGTGCCAGCAGCTTATGGCGGAACCAAGAGACCCAGTACTTC. Protein sequence: CASSLWRNQETQYF.

The chain recombines TRBV29-1 with TRBJ2-5; D ambiguous. V shed 8 bases and J shed 2 bases, with 15 bases lying between them. The CDR3 contains 13 residues. The germline gives CDR1 SQVTM, CDR2 ANQGSEA. DNA for the CDR3: TGCAGCATCATTGTTTCATTTCAAGAGACCCAGTACTTC. This gives the protein CSIIVSFQETQYF. The whole variable domain, filled in from reference TRBV29-1 and TRBJ2-5, reads SAVISQKPSRDICQRGTSLTIQCQVDSQVTMMFWYRQQPGQSLTLIATANQGSEATYESGFVIDKFPISRPNLTFSTLTVSNMSPEDSSIYLCSIIVSFQETQYFGPGTRLLVL.

This clonotype was seen ten or more times. V gene TRBV7-3 combines with J gene TRBJ2-3; TRBD2 agrees at 7 bases. The CDR3 covers 12 residues. Germline-derived CDR1 and CDR2 are SGHTA and FQGTGA. The trim removed 3 bases at V and 8 bases at J, leaving 2 bases unmatched. The CDR3, as DNA: TGTGCCAGCAGCTTGGGCGGGGGTACGCAGTATTTT. Translating it yields CASSLGGGTQYF.

The chain has TRBV6-1 and TRBJ2-5, with D unresolved. From germline, CDR1 is MNHNS and CDR2 SASEGT. The CDR3 contains 13 residues. The V end was cut by 6 bases, the J end by 4 bases, with 12 bases between. The CDR3 DNA is TGTGCCAGCAGGATTTCGGAGATAGAGACCCAGTACTTC. It is translated as CASRISEIETQYF.